The 22 T cell receptor beta chains below all came from one sample that was sequenced in a study of a mutant IDH1 vaccine in newly diagnosed glioma. Described time point: week 11, during vaccination. Every single dose of the vaccine, 300 ug of mutant IDH1 20-mer peptide, came with topical imiquimod. These receptors' targets are unknown. Sequenced by immunoSEQ multiplex PCR; TCRdb stores in-frame clones only, minus some. The table includes around 66,000 clones, around 80% detected once. Sequenced here: PBMCs, sampled from a glioma patient whose treatment included an IDH1 peptide vaccine. The receptors shown here come from a man in his fifties or sixties with glioma.

This chain joins TRBV5-8 and TRBJ2-7; TRBD2 might be the D (6 bases). The CDR3 runs 13 residues. Deletions cut 4 bases from V and 3 bases from J, with 11 bases between. Looked up from germline, CDR1 is SGHTS and CDR2 is YDEGEE. CDR3 sequence reads: CASSPRRDYEQYF. CDR3 nucleotide sequence: TGTGCCAGCAGCCCCCGGCGGGACTACGAGCAGTACTTC.

This clone has just a few counts. The chain carries TRBV15 and TRBJ2-3; TRBD1 aligns across 9 bases. The ends lost 6 bases at V and 6 bases at J; junction bases unmatched: 10. Germline CDR1 is LNHNV and CDR2 is YYDKDF (reference sequence). The CDR3 loop spans 15 amino acids. CDR3 region: CATRDRGGSWDTQYF. The CDR3 coding sequence is TGTGCCACCAGGGACAGGGGCGGCTCATGGGATACGCAGTATTTT. The full variable domain, rest sourced from reference TRBV15 and TRBJ2-3, is DAMVIQNPRYQVTQFGKPVTLSCSQTLNHNVMYWYQQKSSQAPKLLFHYYDKDFNNEADTPDNFQSRRPNTSFCFLDIRSPGLGDTAMYLCATRDRGGSWDTQYFGPGTRLTVL.

The CDR3 DNA sequence: TGTGCCAGCAGCGACTCAGGGGTGGGAGAGACCCAGTACTTC. It translates to CASSDSGVGETQYF. This chain uses TRBV6-5 with TRBJ2-5; D is perhaps TRBD1 (6 bases). The germline gives CDR1 MNHEY, CDR2 SVGAGI. V dropped 6 bases and J dropped 4 bases, with 15 bases sitting between them. CDR3 length: 14 amino acids.

The chain carries TRBV18 and TRBJ2-7; TRBD2 agrees at 12 bases. The V gene end was trimmed by 2 bases and the J gene end by 6 bases; junction bases not matched to a gene: 5. Per germline, CDR1 KGHSH and CDR2 LQKENI. This CDR3 comprises 15 residues. CDR3 sequence reads: CASSPKLLAGGEQYF. Here the CDR3 DNA reads TGTGCCAGCTCACCAAAGCTACTAGCGGGAGGCGAGCAGTACTTC.

The rearrangement links TRBV9 to TRBJ2-1; D unclear. Germline assignment: CDR1 SGDLS and CDR2 YYNGEE. The CDR3 runs 12 residues. V lost 0 bases to trimming and J lost 7 bases, with 5 bases between them. CDR3: CASSVGVNEQFF. The CDR3 coding sequence is TGTGCCAGCAGCGTAGGGGTGAATGAGCAGTTCTTC.

The rearrangement uses TRBV19 and TRBJ2-5; the D is unclear. This CDR3 has 11 amino acids. Deletions cut 5 bases from V and 3 bases from J, with 4 bases between. CDR1 is LNHDA, CDR2 SQIVND, per germline (reference sequence). The CDR3 sequence: CASSDEETQYF. Here the CDR3 DNA reads TGTGCCAGTAGTGATGAAGAGACCCAGTACTTC.

The rearrangement links TRBV7-2 to TRBJ1-5; no reliable D call. Trimming cost V 3 bases and J 1 base, with 10 bases left between them. CDR1 and CDR2 from the germline V gene are SGHTA and FQGNSA. The CDR3 is 15 residues long. The CDR3 protein is CASSFDAWSNQPQHF. The CDR3 nucleotides read TGTGCCAGCAGCTTCGACGCCTGGAGCAATCAGCCCCAGCATTTT.

The V call is TRBV7-8, the J call TRBJ1-2, with D unresolved. This CDR3 spans 13 amino acids. Germline CDR1 and CDR2: SGHVS and FQNEAQ. V gave up 0 bases and J gave up 6 bases, with 8 bases separating them. The CDR3, as DNA: TGTGCCAGCAGCTTAGCTCGGTCTCATGGCTACACCTTC. It specifies CASSLARSHGYTF.

The chain joins TRBV5-1 to TRBJ1-2; 10 bases line up with TRBD1. The CDR3 consists of 16 residues. The germline V gene encodes CDR1 SGHRS and CDR2 YFSETQ. V lost 0 bases and J lost 8; bases outside the gene matches: 10. DNA of the CDR3: TGCGCCAGCAGCTTGGGACAGGGGGCGCGAATTTCCGGCTACACCTTC. Protein sequence: CASSLGQGARISGYTF.

V is TRBV2 and J is TRBJ1-2; a possible D gene is TRBD1 (6 bases). V was clipped by 7 bases and J by 2 bases, with 11 bases between them. Germline CDR1 reads SNHLY; CDR2 reads FYNNEI. There are 13 residues in the CDR3. The CDR3 bases are TGTGCCAGCAAGGACGGACAGAACTATGGCTACACCTTC. Its protein is CASKDGQNYGYTF.

This chain joins TRBV6-1 and TRBJ2-1; 10 bases are a match to TRBD1. The CDR3 consists of 15 residues. J was trimmed by 9 bases and V by 3 bases; bases with no gene match: 8. Germline assignment: CDR1 MNHNS and CDR2 SASEGT. CDR3 residues: CASSEWGTGVGEQFF. DNA of the CDR3: TGTGCCAGCAGTGAGTGGGGGACAGGGGTAGGTGAGCAGTTCTTC.

This clone was seen more than once but under ten times. The rearrangement links TRBV21-1 to TRBJ1-1; the table's D call TRBD1 went unverified against the DNA. TRBV21-1 constitutes a pseudogene. This CDR3 contains 13 residues. In DNA, the CDR3 is TGTGCCAGCAGATTAGGGGGTAGGTCTGAAGCTTTCTTT. It yields the protein CASRLGGRSEAFF.

This clone has a handful of counts. The V gene is TRBV19, the J gene TRBJ2-1, with D tentatively TRBD1 (6 bases). Per germline, CDR1 LNHDA and CDR2 SQIVND (reference sequence). The CDR3 extends over 16 amino acids. The V end lost 0 bases, the J end lost 2 bases, and 11 bases lay between the germline ends. The CDR3 spells CASSIDDEGAYNEQFF. The CDR3 DNA reads TGTGCCAGTAGTATAGATGACGAGGGGGCCTACAATGAGCAGTTCTTC.

The chain recombines TRBV4-3 with TRBJ1-2; D is unclear. There are 15 residues in the CDR3. Germline-derived CDR1 and CDR2 are LGHNA and YSLEER. Trimming left V 5 bases short and J 0 bases short, with 13 bases between. The CDR3 DNA is TGCGCCAGCAGCGCCACAGCTAACCCTAACTATGGCTACACCTTC. It codes for CASSATANPNYGYTF.

The chain is built from TRBV11-2 and TRBJ1-3; no clear D gene. Looked up from germline, CDR1 is SGHAT and CDR2 is FQNNGV. This CDR3 has 16 amino acids. V lost 0 bases and J 4 bases, leaving 13 bases between the germline ends. As DNA, the CDR3 is TGTGCCAGCAGCTTAGAATGGGGAAGCTCCGGAAACACCATATATTTT. It is translated as CASSLEWGSSGNTIYF.

The chain couples TRBV4-1 to TRBJ1-1, with 7 nucleotides matching TRBD1. This CDR3 is built from 15 residues. Germline CDR1 is MGHRA and CDR2 is YSYEKL. The trim removed 3 bases at V and 0 bases at J, leaving 4 bases unmatched. CDR3 sequence reads: CASSQRGRMNTEAFF. DNA of the CDR3: TGCGCCAGCAGCCAGAGGGGGCGGATGAACACTGAAGCTTTCTTT.

V is TRBV19 and J is TRBJ1-5, with TRBD1 as a possible D gene (5 bases). Trimming removed 6 bases from V and 6 bases from J, with 18 bases in between. The CDR3 contains 15 residues. Germline V CDR1 and CDR2: LNHDA, SQIVND (reference sequence). The CDR3 nucleotides are TGTGCCAGTAGCCAAGTGCGGGGGAGTGGTCAGCCCCAGCATTTT. Translated, it gives CASSQVRGSGQPQHF.

The J gene is TRBJ2-2, the V gene TRBV2; a weak D match, TRBD1 (5 bases). CDR1 and CDR2 (germline): SNHLY, FYNNEI. Trimming stripped 6 bases from V and 7 bases from J, with 12 bases between. The CDR3 has 13 residues. The CDR3 bases are TGTGCCAGCAGAGAAACAGGATACGGGGAGCTGTTTTTT. Its translation is CASRETGYGELFF.

This clone was seen a few times. V is TRBV4-1 and J is TRBJ2-7; TRBD2 is a possible D gene (5 bases). CDR3 length: 13 amino acids. Trimming took 8 bases from V and 3 from J, leaving 14 bases between them. Germline CDR1 and CDR2: MGHRA and YSYEKL. The DNA for the CDR3 is TGCGCCAGCGGCTGGGCTGAGGGCTACGAGCAGTACTTC. Translation: CASGWAEGYEQYF.

The chain has TRBV7-8 and TRBJ1-1, with a tentative D call TRBD1 (6 bases). The CDR3 length is 14 residues. The V gene lost 2 bases and the J gene lost 1 base, with 8 bases spanning the gap. Germline values: CDR1 SGHVS, CDR2 FQNEAQ. The CDR3 DNA reads TGTGCCAGCAGCTTAAGGGGGGCGAACACTGAAGCTTTCTTT. This codes for CASSLRGANTEAFF.

This chain links TRBV30 with TRBJ1-2; D gene unclear. With 3 bases removed from V and 4 bases from J, the gap between germline ends came to 9 bases. Germline V gene sequence: CDR1 GTSNPN, CDR2 SVGIG (reference sequence). CDR3 length equals 12 residues. Here the CDR3 DNA reads TGTGCCTGGAGAGTCGTGGGCTATGGCTACACCTTC. Its protein product is CAWRVVGYGYTF.

This chain links TRBV27 with TRBJ1-1; 8 bases align to TRBD1. Germline V gene data show CDR1 as MNHEY and CDR2 as SMNVEV (reference sequence). This CDR3 is 18 amino acids long. J gave up 4 bases and V 7 bases, and 20 bases lay outside the gene matches. Here the CDR3 DNA reads TGTGCCAGCACCTCGCTAGGACAGGGACTGTATGGGGTCACTGAAGCTTTCTTT. It specifies CASTSLGQGLYGVTEAFF.